The present entry profiles one T cell receptor (beta chain) with its context. Its cognate antigen is unknown. This CDR3 region has 20 residues. Germline values: CDR1 MNHEY, CDR2 SVGEGT. The V and J ends lost 6 bases and 5 bases, in that order; junction bases with no gene match: 21. This record comes from a study of T cells in Graves' hyperthyroidism and ophthalmopathy. Study-level findings and limits: From stable hyperthyroidism, ophthalmopathy was separated by a 13 V-J model. Blood also showed most of the thyroid clonotypes that were expanded above 0.001.

Amplification of TCR beta CDR3 regions used RNA as the template. HTBI primers were employed in a first-round RT-PCR of the TCR CDR3. Via MiXCR, TCRdb re-called the multiplex PCR reads, giving one row per CDR3 protein. Among 650,000 to 750,000 distinct CDR3 sequences listed, 14% were seen once. Graves' hyperthyroidism was deemed stable given no ophthalmopathy progression within 18 months. Every diagnosis used clinical symptoms, serum thyroxine and TRAb, thyroid ultrasound and orbital computed tomography. The origin of this receptor is a woman between 18 and 30 years old with Graves' hyperthyroidism. V is TRBV6-2 or TRBV6-3 and J is TRBJ2-1; TRBD2 agrees at 11 bases. The material sequenced was blood. The CDR3 bases are TGTGCCAGCAGCGGACGCAGGGGCCTAAAGGGGACTAGCGGTAACAATGAGCAGTTCTTC. Encoded protein: CASSGRRGLKGTSGNNEQFF.